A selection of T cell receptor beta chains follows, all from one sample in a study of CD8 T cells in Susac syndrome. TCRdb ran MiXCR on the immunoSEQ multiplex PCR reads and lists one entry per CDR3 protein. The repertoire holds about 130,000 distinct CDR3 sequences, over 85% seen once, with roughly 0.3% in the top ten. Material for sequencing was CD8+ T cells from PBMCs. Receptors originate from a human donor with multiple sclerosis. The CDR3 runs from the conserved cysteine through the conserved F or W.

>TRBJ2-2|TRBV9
CASSGGLRGELFF
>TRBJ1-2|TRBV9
CASSVDRGQGYGYTF
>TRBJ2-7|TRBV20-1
CSALREDEQYF
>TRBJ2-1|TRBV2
CASSPRLAGGRYNEQFF
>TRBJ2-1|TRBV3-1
CASSRGLALIDEQFF
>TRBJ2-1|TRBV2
CASASGRAIANEQFF
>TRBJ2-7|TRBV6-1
CASSQRQGPSYEQYF
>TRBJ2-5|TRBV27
CASSFSGQETQYF
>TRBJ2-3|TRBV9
CASSARLAGTDTQYF
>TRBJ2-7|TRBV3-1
CASSQWRGYEQYF
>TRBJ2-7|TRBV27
CASSLSRTSGYEQYF
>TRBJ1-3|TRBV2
CASSALDRAGNTIYF
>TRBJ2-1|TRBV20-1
CSAPGTVSSYNEQFF
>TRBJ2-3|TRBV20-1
CSASRYPGTTDTQYF